Following are 32 T cell receptor beta chains from one sample sequenced in a study of blood T cell repertoires in COVID-19. The assay was immunoSEQ multiplex PCR, and TCRdb's table has in-frame clones only and misses some. The sample lists over 100,000 clones; roughly four fifths were seen once. Sequencing input: peripheral blood. The receptors shown here come from a man between 60 and 75 years old with acute or convalescent COVID-19.

The CDR3 DNA is TGTGCCAGCAGTTACACCAGCCAAGCGGGGGTACGAACCGGGGAGCTGTTTTTT. It is translated as CASSYTSQAGVRTGELFF. V usage is TRBV6-2 or TRBV6-3 and J usage is TRBJ2-2, with 8 bases matching TRBD2. V lost 2 bases, J lost 5 bases, and 13 bases stayed unmatched. Germline lookup yields CDR1 MNHEY and CDR2 SVGEGT. The CDR3 consists of 18 residues.

The chain employs TRBV10-3 and TRBJ2-7; D possibly corresponds to TRBD2 (6 bases). V was clipped by 3 bases and J by 1 base, with 10 bases between them. Germline V gene data show CDR1 as ENHRY and CDR2 as SYGVKD. This CDR3 contains 14 residues. For the CDR3, the DNA is TGTGCCATCAGTGACTGGGGGACTTCCTACGAGCAGTACTTC. Protein sequence: CAISDWGTSYEQYF.

The V gene is TRBV5-1, the J gene TRBJ1-2, with 9 bases aligning to TRBD1. The CDR3 is 14 amino acids. Trimming cost V 0 bases and J 8 bases; bases outside gene matches: 5. CDR1 SGHRS and CDR2 YFSETQ come from the germline V gene. In nucleotides, the CDR3 is TGCGCCAGCAGCTTGGGACAGGGGGATAGGGGCTACACCTTC. Its translation: CASSLGQGDRGYTF. Supplemented by reference TRBV5-1 and TRBJ1-2, the full variable domain reads KAGVTQTPRYLIKTRGQQVTLSCSPISGHRSVSWYQQTPGQGLQFLFEYFSETQRNKGNFPGRFSGRQFSNSRSEMNVSTLELGDSALYLCASSLGQGDRGYTFGSGTRLTVV.

The chain links TRBV21-1 to TRBJ2-4; the table names TRBD1, a call not compared with the DNA. TRBV21-1 is an annotated pseudogene. The CDR3 runs 16 residues. The CDR3 sequence is CASSKVLRDRKNIQYF. The CDR3, as DNA: TGTGCCAGCAGCAAAGTTCTCCGGGACAGAAAAAACATTCAGTACTTC.

V usage is TRBV19 and J usage is TRBJ1-6; D perhaps matches TRBD1 (5 bases). V lost 3 bases, J lost 5 bases, and 11 bases lay in between. Germline V gene data show CDR1 as LNHDA and CDR2 as SQIVND (reference sequence). The CDR3 spans 15 residues. CDR3 coding DNA: TGTGCCAGTAGTATTTCCAAGGGGAATAATTCACCCCTCCACTTT. It encodes CASSISKGNNSPLHF.

This chain joins TRBV27 and TRBJ2-5; the match to TRBD2 covers 9 bases. The junction had 12 bases not matched to a gene; V was cut back by 6 bases and J by 4 bases. The CDR3 has 16 residues. Germline V lookup: CDR1 MNHEY, CDR2 SMNVEV (reference sequence). CDR3 residues: CASRISGGPLGETQYF. The DNA for the CDR3 is TGTGCCAGCAGAATTAGCGGGGGCCCCTTGGGAGAGACCCAGTACTTC.

The chain has TRBV4-2 and TRBJ2-7; a weak D match, TRBD2 (6 bases). The CDR3 totals 16 residues. V lost 4 bases and J 2 bases, leaving 18 bases between the germline ends. From germline, CDR1 is LGHNA and CDR2 YNFKEQ. Written as DNA, the CDR3 is TGTGCCAGCAGCCTCGGGGGAGCGGGTGCTGCCTACGAGCAGTACTTC. This codes for CASSLGGAGAAYEQYF.

The CDR3 here is CASSQAAGPSTDTQYF. CDR3 nucleotides: TGCGCCAGCAGCCAAGCGGCAGGTCCAAGCACAGATACGCAGTATTTT. This chain links TRBV4-3 with TRBJ2-3; D gene unclear. The CDR3 is 16 residues long. Germline values: CDR1 LGHNA, CDR2 YSLEER. V lost 1 base and J lost 0, with 11 bases in between.

The chain links TRBV18 to TRBJ1-1; 8 positions agree with TRBD1. Unmatched junction bases numbered 15, after V lost 6 bases and J lost 0 bases. Germline V gene lookup returns CDR1 KGHSH and CDR2 LQKENI. The CDR3 loop spans 18 amino acids. DNA for the CDR3: TGTGCCAGCTCCATAACGGGACAGGCAGAGTCCATGAACACTGAAGCTTTCTTT. Translation gives CASSITGQAESMNTEAFF.

The chain is built from TRBV5-1 and TRBJ1-1; 7 nucleotides match TRBD1. This CDR3 comprises 14 residues. The germline gives CDR1 SGHRS, CDR2 YFSETQ. With V trimmed by 4 bases and J by 5 bases, 8 bases remained unmatched. CDR3 in DNA: TGCGCCAGCAGCATTGGACAGGAGGCTACTGAAGCTTTCTTT. Translated: CASSIGQEATEAFF.

V gene TRBV9 combines with J gene TRBJ2-3, with TRBD1 identical over 7 bases. This CDR3 region has 17 residues. Germline CDR1 is SGDLS and CDR2 is YYNGEE. Trimming cost V 3 bases and J 1 base; bases outside gene matches: 11. DNA for the CDR3: TGTGCCAGCAGCGCCCGACAGGGCCCTGGGGGCACAGATACGCAGTATTTT. It codes for CASSARQGPGGTDTQYF.

This CDR3 is CAGTGLYNSPLHF. The DNA for the CDR3 is TGTGCCGGCACAGGGTTGTACAATTCACCCCTCCACTTT. The chain is built from TRBV30 and TRBJ1-6; D possibly corresponds to TRBD1 (6 bases). The V gene's germline CDR1 is GTSNPN and CDR2 SVGIG (reference sequence). The germline V and J ends were trimmed by 8 bases and 7 bases, with 15 bases remaining between them. The CDR3 totals 13 residues. Full variable domain (missing parts from reference TRBV30 and TRBJ1-6): SQTIHQWPATLVQPVGSPLSLECTVEGTSNPNLYWYRQAAGRGLQLLFYSVGIGQISSEVPQNLSASRPQDRQFILSSKKLLLSDSGFYLCAGTGLYNSPLHFGNGTRLTVT.

This clone is termed medium-sized (0.01 to 0.1%). V usage is TRBV5-1 and J usage is TRBJ2-1; D might be TRBD2 (6 bases). Trimming took off 4 bases at V and 4 bases at J, with 15 bases between the two ends. The germline V gene has CDR1 SGHRS and CDR2 YFSETQ. This CDR3 region has 15 residues. This CDR3 reads CASSPRLGGYNEQFF. In DNA, the CDR3 is TGCGCCAGCAGCCCAAGACTAGGAGGATACAATGAGCAGTTCTTC.

The gene calls are TRBV24-1 and TRBJ2-1; TRBD2 agrees at 12 bases. The junction had 17 bases not matched to a gene; V was cut back by 10 bases and J by 8 bases. The CDR3 loop spans 17 amino acids. Germline V gene sequence: CDR1 KGHDR, CDR2 SFDVKD. In DNA form, the CDR3 reads TGTGCCACGTCCGGGACCGCCGGGACTAGCGGGTTCGATGAGCAGTTCTTC. Protein product: CATSGTAGTSGFDEQFF.

This clone was found a few times. V gene TRBV7-9 combines with J gene TRBJ2-5; 8 bases agree with TRBD2. The V gene's germline CDR1 is SEHNR and CDR2 FQNEAQ (reference sequence). Trimming removed 7 bases from V and 1 base from J; junction bases left unmatched: 2. This CDR3 is 13 amino acids long. The CDR3 here is CASITSGQETQYF. The CDR3 bases are TGTGCCAGCATCACTAGCGGCCAAGAGACCCAGTACTTC.

The chain recombines TRBV18 with TRBJ2-1; 10 bases align to TRBD2. V lost 5 bases, J lost 2 bases, and 3 bases stayed unmatched. Germline V gene lookup returns CDR1 KGHSH and CDR2 LQKENI. The CDR3 spans 15 residues. The CDR3 nucleotides are TGTGCCAGCTCAAGTAGCGGGGGGACCTACAATGAGCAGTTCTTC. Translated, it gives CASSSSGGTYNEQFF.

V gene TRBV2 combines with J gene TRBJ2-4, with a tentative D call TRBD1 (6 bases). Germline V gene data show CDR1 as SNHLY and CDR2 as FYNNEI. V dropped 7 bases and J dropped 6 bases, with 10 bases sitting between them. The CDR3 spans 12 residues. CDR3 amino acids: CASKEQGNIQYF. CDR3 bases: TGTGCCAGCAAAGAACAGGGAAACATTCAGTACTTC. The full variable domain, its missing parts supplied by reference TRBV2 and TRBJ2-4, is EPEVTQTPSHQVTQMGQEVILRCVPISNHLYFYWYRQILGQKVEFLVSFYNNEISEKSEIFDDQFSVERPDGSNFTLKIRSTKLEDSAMYFCASKEQGNIQYFGAGTRLSVL.

The chain couples TRBV7-8 to TRBJ1-1; unclear D gene. CDR3 length: 15 amino acids. Between the trimmed V and J ends, which lost 1 base and 4 bases, there was a span of 13 bases. From germline, CDR1 is SGHVS and CDR2 FQNEAQ. CDR3 coding DNA: TGTGCCAGCAGCTTAGGGTCGGGAGGGAGCACTGAAGCTTTCTTT. This encodes CASSLGSGGSTEAFF. The whole variable domain, filled in from reference TRBV7-8 and TRBJ1-1, reads GAGVSQSPRYKVAKRGQDVALRCDPISGHVSLFWYQQALGQGPEFLTYFQNEAQLDKSGLPSDRFFAERPEGSVSTLKIQRTQQEDSAVYLCASSLGSGGSTEAFFGQGTRLTVV.

This chain uses TRBV11-2 with TRBJ1-2; unclear D gene. Trimming pared 3 bases from V and 1 base from J, leaving 9 bases between. Germline CDR1 is SGHAT and CDR2 is FQNNGV. The CDR3 sequence is 14 residues long. CDR3 sequence: CASSFEGFNYGYTF. The CDR3, as DNA: TGTGCCAGCAGCTTCGAGGGATTTAACTATGGCTACACCTTC.

The V call is TRBV6-5, the J call TRBJ2-7, with a weak D call TRBD2 (5 bases). The germline gives CDR1 MNHEY, CDR2 SVGAGI. The V end lost 5 bases, the J end lost 0 bases, and 8 bases lay between the germline ends. The CDR3 extends over 13 amino acids. CDR3 loop: CASSTGSSYEQYF. The CDR3 nucleotides read TGTGCCAGCAGTACGGGGTCCTCCTACGAGCAGTACTTC.

This chain connects TRBV7-9 to TRBJ1-2, with 9 bases fitting TRBD1. V lost 1 base to trimming and J lost 0 bases; unmatched junction nucleotides: 9. The CDR3 runs to 18 residues. Looked up from germline, CDR1 is SEHNR and CDR2 is FQNEAQ (reference sequence). Here the CDR3 DNA reads TGTGCCAGCAGCTTAGGTTTACTCCGGGACAGGGCTAACTATGGCTACACCTTC. Its protein product is CASSLGLLRDRANYGYTF.

The V call is TRBV5-1, the J call TRBJ1-2; no firm D call. The CDR3 totals 12 residues. Trimming pared 0 bases from V and 12 bases from J, leaving 12 bases between. Germline V CDR1 and CDR2: SGHRS, YFSETQ. The CDR3 coding sequence is TGCGCCAGCAGCTTGGATATACGGTCCCACACCTTC. Its protein product is CASSLDIRSHTF.

The chain links TRBV7-6 to TRBJ1-1; 8 bases fit TRBD1. Looked up from germline, CDR1 is SGHVS and CDR2 is FNYEAQ. This CDR3 is 16 amino acids long. J was trimmed by 4 bases and V by 4 bases; bases with no gene match: 11. The CDR3 here is CASSSETTGVGTEAFF. For the CDR3, the DNA is TGTGCCAGCAGCTCGGAAACGACAGGGGTGGGCACTGAAGCTTTCTTT.

The genes are TRBV3-1 (or the pseudogene TRBV3-2) and TRBJ2-7; a weak D match, TRBD1 (6 bases). Germline V CDR1 and CDR2: LGHDT, YNNKEL (reference sequence). The CDR3 totals 15 residues. V lost 0 bases and J lost 4, with 13 bases in between. The CDR3 coding sequence is TGTGCCAGCAGCCAAGATCAGGGGCGCGTTTACGAGCAGTACTTC. Amino acids: CASSQDQGRVYEQYF.

V usage is TRBV10-3 and J usage is TRBJ2-7; possibly TRBD1 for D (7 bases). V was pared by 5 bases and J by 2 bases, with 16 bases between. The germline CDR1 and CDR2 sequences are ENHRY and SYGVKD. The CDR3 is 15 amino acids. The CDR3, as DNA: TGTGCCATCAGTACGACGGCAGGGGGGACCTACGAGCAGTACTTC. Amino acid sequence: CAISTTAGGTYEQYF.

The chain combines TRBV19 with TRBJ1-5; 7 nucleotides agree with TRBD1. Trimming removed 9 bases from V and 3 bases from J; junction bases left unmatched: 14. The CDR3 totals 16 residues. The germline V gene has CDR1 LNHDA and CDR2 SQIVND (reference sequence). DNA for the CDR3: TGTGCCAGCCTTCAGGAGGGGGCGCGGGTCAATCAGCCCCAGCATTTT. It specifies CASLQEGARVNQPQHF.

This clone has just a few counts. The chain links TRBV15 to TRBJ2-7; 7 nucleotides line up with TRBD1. The CDR3 runs to 13 residues. Germline V gene lookup returns CDR1 LNHNV and CDR2 YYDKDF (reference sequence). After removal of 9 bases from V and 1 base from J, the junction contained 6 bases not matched to a gene. The CDR3 sequence: CATGTALSYEQYF. CDR3 coding DNA: TGTGCCACTGGGACAGCGTTATCCTACGAGCAGTACTTC.

This sequence joins TRBV27 and TRBJ2-2, with D possibly being TRBD2 (6 bases). The germline V gene has CDR1 MNHEY and CDR2 SMNVEV (reference sequence). CDR3 size: 15 residues. The V gene lost 3 bases and the J gene lost 7 bases, with 15 bases spanning the gap. The DNA for the CDR3 is TGTGCCAGCAGTTTTGAACGGGAGTCGGGCGGGGAGCTGTTTTTT. It codes for CASSFERESGGELFF.

The chain joins TRBV2 to TRBJ1-5; a possible D gene is TRBD1 (6 bases). Trimming shortened V by 6 bases and J by 0 bases, and 9 bases separated the two germline ends. The CDR3 sequence is 14 residues long. CDR1 is SNHLY, CDR2 FYNNEI, per germline. In DNA form, the CDR3 reads TGTGCCAGCAGCCGGACAGTTAGCAATCAGCCCCAGCATTTT. Translating it yields CASSRTVSNQPQHF.

CDR3 nucleotide sequence: TGTGCCAGCAGCTTTTCTAGCGGCACAGATACGCAGTATTTT. Residues: CASSFSSGTDTQYF. This rearrangement joins TRBV7-2 to TRBJ2-3; D is possibly TRBD2 (6 bases). The V end lost 3 bases, the J end lost 1 base, and 8 bases lay between the germline ends. Germline V gene data show CDR1 as SGHTA and CDR2 as FQGNSA. The CDR3 is made up of 14 amino acids.

The chain joins TRBV10-3 to TRBJ1-2; D uncertain. V was shortened by 2 bases and J by 5 bases, with 9 bases between the two germline ends. Looked up from germline, CDR1 is ENHRY and CDR2 is SYGVKD. This CDR3 is built from 13 residues. The CDR3 loop is CAISERGVYGYTF. The CDR3 DNA sequence: TGTGCCATCAGTGAGCGGGGTGTTTATGGCTACACCTTC.

The V and J genes are TRBV11-1 and TRBJ2-1; 7 bases match TRBD2. The CDR3 is 15 residues long. The V gene end was trimmed by 1 base and the J gene end by 4 bases; junction bases not matched to a gene: 4. Germline-derived CDR1 and CDR2 are SGHAT and FQDESV (reference sequence). CDR3 DNA sequence: TGTGCCAGCAGCTTAGAAAGCGGGGCTTACAATGAGCAGTTCTTC. This gives the protein CASSLESGAYNEQFF. Together with reference TRBV11-1 and TRBJ2-1, the CDR3 gives the full variable domain: EAEVAQSPRYKITEKSQAVAFWCDPISGHATLYWYRQILGQGPELLVQFQDESVVDDSQLPKDRFSAERLKGVDSTLKIQPAELGDSAMYLCASSLESGAYNEQFFGPGTRLTVL.